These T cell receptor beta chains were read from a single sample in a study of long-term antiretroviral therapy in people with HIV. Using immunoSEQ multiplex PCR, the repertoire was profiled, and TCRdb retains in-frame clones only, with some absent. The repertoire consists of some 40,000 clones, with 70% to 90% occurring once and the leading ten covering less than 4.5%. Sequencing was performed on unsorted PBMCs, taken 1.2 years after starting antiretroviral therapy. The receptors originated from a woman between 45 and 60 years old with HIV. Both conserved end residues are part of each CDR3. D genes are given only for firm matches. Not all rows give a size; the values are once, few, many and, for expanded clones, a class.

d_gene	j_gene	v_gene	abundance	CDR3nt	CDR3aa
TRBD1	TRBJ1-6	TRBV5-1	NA	TGCGCCAGCAGCTTGGTTACAGGGGGATCCCCCCTCCACTTT	CASSLVTGGSPLHF
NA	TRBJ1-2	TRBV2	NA	TGTGCCAGCAGTGAAGATGGAGCTAACTATGGCTACACCTTC	CASSEDGANYGYTF
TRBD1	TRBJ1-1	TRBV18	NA	TGTGCCAGCTCACCGACCGGGACAGGGTTAGCTGAAGCTTTCTTT	CASSPTGTGLAEAFF
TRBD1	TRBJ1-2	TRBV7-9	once	TGTGCCAGCAGCTTAGATGGCGGGACAGGCTATCCCTATGGCTACACCTTC	CASSLDGGTGYPYGYTF
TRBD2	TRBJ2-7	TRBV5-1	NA	TGCGCCAGCAGTGACGGACTAGCGGGGGACGAGCAGTACTTC	CASSDGLAGDEQYF
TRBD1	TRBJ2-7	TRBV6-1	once	TGTGCCAGCAGTGACCGGACAGGACTCCTGGAGCAGTACTTC	CASSDRTGLLEQYF
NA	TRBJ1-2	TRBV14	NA	TGTGCCAGCACTCCCGGCGGGGGGAAGAACTATGGCTACACCTTC	CASTPGGGKNYGYTF
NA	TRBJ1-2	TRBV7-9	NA	TGTGCCAGCAGACCTACCGGCGCTACTAACTATGGCTACACCTTC	CASRPTGATNYGYTF
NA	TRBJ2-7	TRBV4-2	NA	TGTGCCAGCCGACCGGACGCCGCCTACGAGCAGTACTTC	CASRPDAAYEQYF
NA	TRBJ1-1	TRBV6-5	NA	TGTGCCAGCAGTTACGACTGGAGTCATCCGAACACTGAAGCTTTCTTT	CASSYDWSHPNTEAFF
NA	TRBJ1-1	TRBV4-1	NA	TGCGCCAGCGGGCGGCGAGAAACTGAAGCTTTCTTT	CASGRRETEAFF
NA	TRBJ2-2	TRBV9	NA	TGTGCCAGCAGCGTAGCTTTCACCGGGGAGCTGTTTTTT	CASSVAFTGELFF
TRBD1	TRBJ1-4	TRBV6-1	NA	TGTGCCAGCAGAAGGACAGGGGAAAAACTGTTTTTT	CASRRTGEKLFF
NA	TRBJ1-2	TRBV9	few	TGTGCCAGCAGCTTCCAGGCAGCCTCCTATGGCTACACCTTC	CASSFQAASYGYTF
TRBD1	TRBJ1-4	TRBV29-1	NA	TGCAGCGCTCGACAGGGGAATGAAAAACTGTTTTTT	CSARQGNEKLFF
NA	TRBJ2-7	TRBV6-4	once	TGTGCCAGCAGTGACGGAGGGGGCGAGCAGTACTTC	CASSDGGGEQYF
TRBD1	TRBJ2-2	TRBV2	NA	TGTGCCAGCTCCAGGGACAGGGTCACCGGGGAGCTGTTTTTT	CASSRDRVTGELFF
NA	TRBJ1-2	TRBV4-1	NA	TGCGCCAGCAGCCAAGACTCGTACTACTATGGCTACACCTTC	CASSQDSYYYGYTF
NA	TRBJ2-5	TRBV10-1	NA	TGCGCCAGCAGTGTTGGTCAAGAGACCCAGTACTTC	CASSVGQETQYF
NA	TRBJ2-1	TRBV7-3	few	TGTGCCAGCAGCTTAATGGCAGGGCTGAATGAGCAGTTCTTC	CASSLMAGLNEQFF
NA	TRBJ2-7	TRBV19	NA	TGTGCCAGTAGGCATAGCGGACCCTACGAGCAGTACTTC	CASRHSGPYEQYF
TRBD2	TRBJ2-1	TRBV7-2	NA	TGTGCCAGCAGCTTAGCGGGTGGAACTAGCGGGGGGAGGTCGTTCTTC	CASSLAGGTSGGRSFF
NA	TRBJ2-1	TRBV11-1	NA	TGTGCCAGCGCGTTGGGGGGCTTCCTGATGAATGAGCAGTTCTTC	CASALGGFLMNEQFF
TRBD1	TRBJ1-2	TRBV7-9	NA	TGTGCCAGCAGCTTAGCGTTGACAGGGAATGTCTTTGGCTACACCTTC	CASSLALTGNVFGYTF
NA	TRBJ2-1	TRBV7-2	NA	TGTGCCAGCAGACCCTCGGCAGGGGTGATGTACAATGAGCAGTTCTTC	CASRPSAGVMYNEQFF
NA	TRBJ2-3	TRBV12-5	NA	TGTGCTAGTGGCTCGGGGCTTATTCTTACAGATACGCAGTATTTT	CASGSGLILTDTQYF
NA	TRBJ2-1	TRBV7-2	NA	TGTGCCAGCAGCTTATCCCCCGGGGTGGCCTACAATGAGCAGTTCTTC	CASSLSPGVAYNEQFF
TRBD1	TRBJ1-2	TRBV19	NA	TGTGCCAGTAGGAGACAGGGAGCTTTGGATGGTGGCTACACCTTC	CASRRQGALDGGYTF
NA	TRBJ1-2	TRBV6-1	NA	TGTGCCACCCCTGCGACAGTGGTCTTCGGCTACACCTTC	CATPATVVFGYTF
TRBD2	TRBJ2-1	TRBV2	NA	TGTGCCAGCAGTGTCCTAGCGGGGGCCTACAATGAGCAGTTCTTC	CASSVLAGAYNEQFF
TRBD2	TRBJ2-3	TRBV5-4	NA	TGTGCCAGCAGCTTCCTACTTACTAGCGGGGGGGCTATCACAGATACGCAGTATTTT	CASSFLLTSGGAITDTQYF
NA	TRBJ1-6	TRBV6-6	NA	TGTGCCAGCAGTTACCACGGGGCAGGGGATAATTCACCCCTCCACTTT	CASSYHGAGDNSPLHF
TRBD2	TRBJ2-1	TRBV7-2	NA	TGTGCCAGCAGCTTCAGGACTAGCGGGGGGGCTTCCAATGAGCAGTTCTTC	CASSFRTSGGASNEQFF
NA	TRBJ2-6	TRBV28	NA	TGTGCCAGCAGTTCCGCGGGACATTCCTCTGGGGCCAACGTCCTGACTTTC	CASSSAGHSSGANVLTF
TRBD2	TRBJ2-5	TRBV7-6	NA	TGTGCCAGCAGCTTAGGACTAGCGGGGGGCGGGTCGAAAGAGACCCAGTACTTC	CASSLGLAGGGSKETQYF
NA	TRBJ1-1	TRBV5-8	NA	TGTGCCAGCAGCTTGGGCAGGGTCACTGAAGCTTTCTTT	CASSLGRVTEAFF
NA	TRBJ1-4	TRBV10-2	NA	TGCGCCAGCAGTGAGAGGACAAGGGGAGAAAAACTGTTTTTT	CASSERTRGEKLFF
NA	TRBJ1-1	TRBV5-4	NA	TGTGCCAGCAGCCCAGCGAGGTTGAACACTGAAGCTTTCTTT	CASSPARLNTEAFF
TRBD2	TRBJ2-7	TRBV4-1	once	TGCGCCAGCAGCCAAACTCTAGCGGGGGGGATCTACGAGCAGTACTTC	CASSQTLAGGIYEQYF
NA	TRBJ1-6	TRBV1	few	TGCACCAGCAGCCAAGAACGGCGGTCAAATAATTCACCCCTCCACTTT	CTSSQERRSNNSPLHF
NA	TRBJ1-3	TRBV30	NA	TGTGCCTGGAGGGGAGGGGGAAACACCATATATTTT	CAWRGGGNTIYF
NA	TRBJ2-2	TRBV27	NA	TGTGCCAGCAGTAGAACCGACAGCACCTGGAACACCGGGGAGCTGTTTTTT	CASSRTDSTWNTGELFF
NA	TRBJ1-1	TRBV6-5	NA	TGTGCCAGCAGCCTACAGGGAATGAACACTGAAGCTTTCTTT	CASSLQGMNTEAFF
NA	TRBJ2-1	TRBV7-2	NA	TGTGCCAGCAGCCCAGAGGGCTCAAACTACAATGAGCAGTTCTTC	CASSPEGSNYNEQFF
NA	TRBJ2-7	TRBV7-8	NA	TGTGCCAGCAGCTTAGCCTGGTCGACATTGAACTCCTACGAGCAGTACTTC	CASSLAWSTLNSYEQYF
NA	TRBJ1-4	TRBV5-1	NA	TGCGCCAGCAGCTTGCAGGTACAAGCCGAAAAACTGTTTTTT	CASSLQVQAEKLFF
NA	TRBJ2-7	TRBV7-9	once	TGTGCCAGCAGCTCACAAGTTTTGGGGACCGGGACGCCTCCCTACGAGCAGTACTTC	CASSSQVLGTGTPPYEQYF
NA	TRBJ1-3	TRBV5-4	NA	TGTGCCAGCAGCTCGACAGGTCCTTCTGGAAACACCATATATTTT	CASSSTGPSGNTIYF
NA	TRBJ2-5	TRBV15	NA	TGTGCCACCAAGTCCTTCGGTGTGGAAGAGACCCAGTACTTC	CATKSFGVEETQYF
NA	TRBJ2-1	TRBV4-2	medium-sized	TGTGCCAGCAGCCAAGCCGGACTAGAGGGGGTCAATGAGCAGTTCTTC	CASSQAGLEGVNEQFF